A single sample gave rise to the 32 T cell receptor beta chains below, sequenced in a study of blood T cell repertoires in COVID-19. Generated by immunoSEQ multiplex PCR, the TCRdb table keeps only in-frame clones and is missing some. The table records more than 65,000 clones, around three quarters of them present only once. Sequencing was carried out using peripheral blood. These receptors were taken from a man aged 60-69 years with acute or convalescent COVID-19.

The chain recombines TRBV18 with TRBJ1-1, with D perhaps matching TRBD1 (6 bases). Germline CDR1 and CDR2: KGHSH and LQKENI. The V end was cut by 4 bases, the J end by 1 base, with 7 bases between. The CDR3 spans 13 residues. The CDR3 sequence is CASSQTGNTEAFF. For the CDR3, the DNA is TGTGCCAGCTCACAGACAGGGAACACTGAAGCTTTCTTT. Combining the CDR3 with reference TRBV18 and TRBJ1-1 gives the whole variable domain NAGVMQNPRHLVRRRGQEARLRCSPMKGHSHVYWYRQLPEEGLKFMVYLQKENIIDESGMPKERFSAEFPKEGPSILRIQQVVRGDSAAYFCASSQTGNTEAFFGQGTRLTVV.

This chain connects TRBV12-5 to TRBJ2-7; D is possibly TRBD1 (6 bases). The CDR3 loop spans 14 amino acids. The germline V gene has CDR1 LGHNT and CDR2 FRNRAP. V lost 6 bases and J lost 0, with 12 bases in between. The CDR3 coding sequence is TGTGCTAGTGGCCCCGGACAGTACTCCTACGAGCAGTACTTC. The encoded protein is CASGPGQYSYEQYF. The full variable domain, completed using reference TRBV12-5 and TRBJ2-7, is DARVTQTPRHKVTEMGQEVTMRCQPILGHNTVFWYRQTMMQGLELLAYFRNRAPLDDSGMPKDRFSAEMPDATLATLKIQPSEPRDSAVYFCASGPGQYSYEQYFGPGTRLTVT.

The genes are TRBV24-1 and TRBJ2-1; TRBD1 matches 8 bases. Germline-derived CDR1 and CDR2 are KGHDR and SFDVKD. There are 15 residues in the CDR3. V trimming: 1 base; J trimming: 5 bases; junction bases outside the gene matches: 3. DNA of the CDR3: TGTGCCACCAGTGATTTTAAGGGACAGGACAATGAGCAGTTCTTC. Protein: CATSDFKGQDNEQFF.

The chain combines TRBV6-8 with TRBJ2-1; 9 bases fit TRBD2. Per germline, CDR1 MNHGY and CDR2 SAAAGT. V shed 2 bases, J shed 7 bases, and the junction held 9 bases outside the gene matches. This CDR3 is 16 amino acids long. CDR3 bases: TGTGCCAGCAGTTACCACCTGGCGGGGGGGCTGAATGAGCAGTTCTTC. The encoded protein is CASSYHLAGGLNEQFF.

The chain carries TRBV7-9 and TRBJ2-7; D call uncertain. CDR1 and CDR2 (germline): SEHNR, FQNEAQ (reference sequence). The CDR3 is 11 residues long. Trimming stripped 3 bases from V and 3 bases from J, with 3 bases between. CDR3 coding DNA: TGTGCCAGCAGCTTTCACTACGAGCAGTACTTC. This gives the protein CASSFHYEQYF.

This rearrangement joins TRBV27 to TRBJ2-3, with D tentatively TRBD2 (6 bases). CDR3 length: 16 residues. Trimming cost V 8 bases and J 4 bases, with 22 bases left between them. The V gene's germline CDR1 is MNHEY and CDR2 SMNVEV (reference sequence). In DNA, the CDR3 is TGTGCCAGCTCCCGATCTCGCGGGGTAGTCCCAGATACGCAGTATTTT. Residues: CASSRSRGVVPDTQYF.

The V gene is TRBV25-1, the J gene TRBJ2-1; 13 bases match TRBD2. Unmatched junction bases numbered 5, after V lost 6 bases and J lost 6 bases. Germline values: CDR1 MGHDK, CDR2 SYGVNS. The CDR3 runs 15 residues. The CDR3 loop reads CASSRGLAGRNEQFF. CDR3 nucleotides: TGTGCCAGCAGCCGGGGACTAGCGGGGCGCAATGAGCAGTTCTTC.

The CDR3 region has the DNA TGTGCCAGCAGCCAAAAGACAGAGAATCAGCCCCAGCATTTT. The encoded protein is CASSQKTENQPQHF. The chain combines TRBV16 with TRBJ1-5; a possible D gene is TRBD1 (5 bases). V was cut by 2 bases and J by 4 bases, with 9 bases left in between. Germline V gene sequence: CDR1 KGHSY, CDR2 FQNENV. There are 14 residues in the CDR3.

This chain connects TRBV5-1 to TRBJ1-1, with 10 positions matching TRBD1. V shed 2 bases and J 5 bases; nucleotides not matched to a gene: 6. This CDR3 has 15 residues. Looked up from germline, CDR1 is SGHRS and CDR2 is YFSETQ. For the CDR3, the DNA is TGCGCCAGCAGCTTAGGACAGGGGGTTCGGACTGAAGCTTTCTTT. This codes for CASSLGQGVRTEAFF.

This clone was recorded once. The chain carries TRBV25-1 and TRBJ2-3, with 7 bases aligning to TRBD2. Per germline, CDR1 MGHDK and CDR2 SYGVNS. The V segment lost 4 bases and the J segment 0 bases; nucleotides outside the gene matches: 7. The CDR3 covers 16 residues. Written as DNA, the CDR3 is TGTGCCAGCAGTGCGGGGAGGGGCCCCAGCACAGATACGCAGTATTTT. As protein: CASSAGRGPSTDTQYF.

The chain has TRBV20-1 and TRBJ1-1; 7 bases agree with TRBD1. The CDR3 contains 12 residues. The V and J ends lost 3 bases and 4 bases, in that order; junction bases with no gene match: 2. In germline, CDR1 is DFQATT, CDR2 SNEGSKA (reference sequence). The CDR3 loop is CSASDRATEAFF. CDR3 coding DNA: TGCAGTGCTAGTGACAGGGCCACTGAAGCTTTCTTT.

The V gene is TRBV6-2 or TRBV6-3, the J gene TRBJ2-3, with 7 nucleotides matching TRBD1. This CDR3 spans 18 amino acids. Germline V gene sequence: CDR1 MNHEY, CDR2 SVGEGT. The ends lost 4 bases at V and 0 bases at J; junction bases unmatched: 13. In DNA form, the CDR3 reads TGTGCCAGCAGTTTACAGGGGTTCTGTGGGCGCAGCACAGATACGCAGTATTTT. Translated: CASSLQGFCGRSTDTQYF.

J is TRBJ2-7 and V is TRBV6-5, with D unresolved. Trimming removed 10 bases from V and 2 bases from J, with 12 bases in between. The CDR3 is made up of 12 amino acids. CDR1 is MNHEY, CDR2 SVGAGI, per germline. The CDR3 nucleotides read TGTGCCACCGCGACAATACCCTACGAGCAGTACTTC. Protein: CATATIPYEQYF.

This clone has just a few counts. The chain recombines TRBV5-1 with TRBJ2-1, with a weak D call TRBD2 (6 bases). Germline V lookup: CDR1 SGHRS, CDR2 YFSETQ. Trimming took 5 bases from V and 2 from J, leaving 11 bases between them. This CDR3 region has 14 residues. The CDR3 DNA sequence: TGCGCCAGCAGAGGTGGAGGGACCTACAATGAGCAGTTCTTC. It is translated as CASRGGGTYNEQFF.

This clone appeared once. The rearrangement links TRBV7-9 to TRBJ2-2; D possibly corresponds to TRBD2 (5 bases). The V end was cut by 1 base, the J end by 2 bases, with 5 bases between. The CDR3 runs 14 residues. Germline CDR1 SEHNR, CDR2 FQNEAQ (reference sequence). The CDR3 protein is CASSLGTNTGELFF. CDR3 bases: TGTGCCAGCAGCTTAGGGACTAACACCGGGGAGCTGTTTTTT.

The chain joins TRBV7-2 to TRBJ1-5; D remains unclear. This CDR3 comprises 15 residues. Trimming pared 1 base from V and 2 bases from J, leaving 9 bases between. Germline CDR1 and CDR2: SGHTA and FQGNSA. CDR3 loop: CASSLGQTRNQPQHF. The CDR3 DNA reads TGTGCCAGCAGCTTAGGTCAGACTCGCAATCAGCCCCAGCATTTT.

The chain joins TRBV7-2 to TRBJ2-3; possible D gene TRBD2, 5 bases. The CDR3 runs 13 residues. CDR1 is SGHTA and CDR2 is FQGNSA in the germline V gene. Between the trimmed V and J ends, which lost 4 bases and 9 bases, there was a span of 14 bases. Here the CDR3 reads CASSSRLNPTQYF. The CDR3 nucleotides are TGTGCCAGCAGCTCACGACTAAATCCAACGCAGTATTTT. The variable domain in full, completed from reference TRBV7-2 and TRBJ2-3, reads GAGVSQSPSNKVTEKGKDVELRCDPISGHTALYWYRQSLGQGLEFLIYFQGNSAPDKSGLPSDRFSAERTGGSVSTLTIQRTQQEDSAVYLCASSSRLNPTQYFGPGTRLTVL.

CDR3 residues: CASSWDTNYGYTF. The CDR3 region has the DNA TGTGCCAGCTCGTGGGACACTAACTATGGCTACACCTTC. This rearrangement joins TRBV18 to TRBJ1-2, with a possible D match to TRBD1 (6 bases). This CDR3 has 13 amino acids. Germline values: CDR1 KGHSH, CDR2 LQKENI. The V end was cut by 6 bases, the J end by 0 bases, with 8 bases between. Together with reference TRBV18 and TRBJ1-2, the CDR3 gives the full variable domain: NAGVMQNPRHLVRRRGQEARLRCSPMKGHSHVYWYRQLPEEGLKFMVYLQKENIIDESGMPKERFSAEFPKEGPSILRIQQVVRGDSAAYFCASSWDTNYGYTFGSGTRLTVV.

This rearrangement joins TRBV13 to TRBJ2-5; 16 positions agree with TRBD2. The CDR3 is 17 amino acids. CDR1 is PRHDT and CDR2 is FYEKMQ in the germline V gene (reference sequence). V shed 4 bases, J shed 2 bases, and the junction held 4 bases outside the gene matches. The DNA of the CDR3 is TGTGCCAGCAGCTCCCCGGGACTAGCGGGGGGGCAAGAGACCCAGTACTTC. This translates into CASSSPGLAGGQETQYF. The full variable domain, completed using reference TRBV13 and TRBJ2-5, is AAGVIQSPRHLIKEKRETATLKCYPIPRHDTVYWYQQGPGQDPQFLISFYEKMQSDKGSIPDRFSAQQFSDYHSELNMSSLELGDSALYFCASSSPGLAGGQETQYFGPGTRLLVL.

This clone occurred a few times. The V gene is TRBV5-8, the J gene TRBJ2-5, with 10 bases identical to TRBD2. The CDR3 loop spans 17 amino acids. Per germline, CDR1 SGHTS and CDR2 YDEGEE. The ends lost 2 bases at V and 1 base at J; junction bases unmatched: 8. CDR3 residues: CASSLKASGGLQETQYF. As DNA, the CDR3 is TGTGCCAGCAGCTTAAAGGCTAGCGGGGGCCTCCAAGAGACCCAGTACTTC.

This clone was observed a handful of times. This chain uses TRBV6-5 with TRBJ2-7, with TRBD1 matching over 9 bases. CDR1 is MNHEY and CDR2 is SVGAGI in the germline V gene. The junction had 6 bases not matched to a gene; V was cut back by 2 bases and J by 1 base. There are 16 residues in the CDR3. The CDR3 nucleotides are TGTGCCAGCAGTTACCTCACCGGGACAGGGTCCTACGAGCAGTACTTC. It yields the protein CASSYLTGTGSYEQYF.

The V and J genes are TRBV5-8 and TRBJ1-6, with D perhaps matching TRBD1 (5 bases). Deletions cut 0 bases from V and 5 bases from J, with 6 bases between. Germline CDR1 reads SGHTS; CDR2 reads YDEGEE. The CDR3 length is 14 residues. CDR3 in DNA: TGTGCCAGCAGCTTGGACAGGAATAATTCACCCCTCCACTTT. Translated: CASSLDRNNSPLHF.

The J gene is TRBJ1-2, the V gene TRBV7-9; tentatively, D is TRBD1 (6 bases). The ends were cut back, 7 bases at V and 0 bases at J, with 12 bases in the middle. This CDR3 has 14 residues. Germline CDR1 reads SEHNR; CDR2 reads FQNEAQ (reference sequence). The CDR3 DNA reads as TGTGCCAGCAACACACAGGGAGCTAACTATGGCTACACCTTC. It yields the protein CASNTQGANYGYTF. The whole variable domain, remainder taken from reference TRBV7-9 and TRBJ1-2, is DTGVSQNPRHKITKRGQNVTFRCDPISEHNRLYWYRQTLGQGPEFLTYFQNEAQLEKSRLLSDRFSAERPKGSFSTLEIQRTEQGDSAMYLCASNTQGANYGYTFGSGTRLTVV.

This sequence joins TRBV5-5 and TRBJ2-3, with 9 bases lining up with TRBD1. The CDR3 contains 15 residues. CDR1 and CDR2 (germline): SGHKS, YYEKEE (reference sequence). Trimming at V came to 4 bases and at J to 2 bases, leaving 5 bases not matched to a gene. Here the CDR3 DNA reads TGTGCCAGCAGCACAAGACAGGGGGACACAGATACGCAGTATTTT. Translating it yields CASSTRQGDTDTQYF.

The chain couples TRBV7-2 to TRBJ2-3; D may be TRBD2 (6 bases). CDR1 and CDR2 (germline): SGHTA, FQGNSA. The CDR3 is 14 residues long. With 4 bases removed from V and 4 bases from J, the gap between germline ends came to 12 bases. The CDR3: CASSSRGTADTQYF. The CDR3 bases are TGTGCCAGCAGCTCCCGGGGGACGGCAGATACGCAGTATTTT.

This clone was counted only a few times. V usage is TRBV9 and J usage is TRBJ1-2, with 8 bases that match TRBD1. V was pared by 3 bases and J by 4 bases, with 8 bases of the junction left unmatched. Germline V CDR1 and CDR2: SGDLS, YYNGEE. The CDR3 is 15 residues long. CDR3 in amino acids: CASSAQTGQGYGYTF. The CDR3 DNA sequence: TGTGCCAGCAGCGCCCAGACCGGACAGGGCTATGGCTACACCTTC.

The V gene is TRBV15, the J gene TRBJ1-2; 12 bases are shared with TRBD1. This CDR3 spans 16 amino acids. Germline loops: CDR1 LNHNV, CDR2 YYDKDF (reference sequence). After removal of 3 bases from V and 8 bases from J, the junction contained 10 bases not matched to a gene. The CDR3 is CATSRPWDRGLQGYTF. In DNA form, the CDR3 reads TGTGCCACCAGCAGGCCCTGGGACAGGGGGCTTCAAGGCTACACCTTC.

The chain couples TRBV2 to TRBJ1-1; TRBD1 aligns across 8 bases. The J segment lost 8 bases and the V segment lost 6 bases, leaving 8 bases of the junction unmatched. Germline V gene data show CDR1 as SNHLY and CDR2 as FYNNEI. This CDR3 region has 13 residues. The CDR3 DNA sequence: TGTGCCAGCAGCGGAGGACAGGGATCAGAAGCTTTCTTT. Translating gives CASSGGQGSEAFF.

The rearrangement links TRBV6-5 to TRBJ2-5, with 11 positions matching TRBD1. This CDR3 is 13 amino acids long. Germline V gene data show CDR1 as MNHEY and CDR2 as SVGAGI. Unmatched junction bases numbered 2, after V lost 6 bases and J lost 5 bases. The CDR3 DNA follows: TGTGCCAGCAGGGGACAGGGGGTGGAGACCCAGTACTTC. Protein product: CASRGQGVETQYF.

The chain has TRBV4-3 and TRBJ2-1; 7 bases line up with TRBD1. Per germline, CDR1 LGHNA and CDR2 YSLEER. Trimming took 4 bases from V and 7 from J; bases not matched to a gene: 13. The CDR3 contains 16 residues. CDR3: CASSLFPGTEGNEQFF. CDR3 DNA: TGCGCCAGCAGCCTATTCCCCGGGACAGAAGGTAATGAGCAGTTCTTC.

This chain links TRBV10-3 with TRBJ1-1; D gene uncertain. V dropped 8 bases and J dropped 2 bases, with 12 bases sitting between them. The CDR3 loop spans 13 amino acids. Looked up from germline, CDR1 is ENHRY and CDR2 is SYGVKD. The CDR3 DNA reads TGTGCCATCTCTGAACAGAGTAACACTGAAGCTTTCTTT. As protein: CAISEQSNTEAFF.

In DNA form, the CDR3 reads TGTGCCAGCAGTTACCCCGGGACAGGGGACGGCTACACCTTC. Protein product: CASSYPGTGDGYTF. V usage is TRBV6-2 or TRBV6-3 and J usage is TRBJ1-2; the match to TRBD1 covers 10 bases. Germline values: CDR1 MNHEY, CDR2 SVGEGT. The V segment lost 2 bases and the J segment 8 bases; nucleotides outside the gene matches: 5. This CDR3 has 14 residues.